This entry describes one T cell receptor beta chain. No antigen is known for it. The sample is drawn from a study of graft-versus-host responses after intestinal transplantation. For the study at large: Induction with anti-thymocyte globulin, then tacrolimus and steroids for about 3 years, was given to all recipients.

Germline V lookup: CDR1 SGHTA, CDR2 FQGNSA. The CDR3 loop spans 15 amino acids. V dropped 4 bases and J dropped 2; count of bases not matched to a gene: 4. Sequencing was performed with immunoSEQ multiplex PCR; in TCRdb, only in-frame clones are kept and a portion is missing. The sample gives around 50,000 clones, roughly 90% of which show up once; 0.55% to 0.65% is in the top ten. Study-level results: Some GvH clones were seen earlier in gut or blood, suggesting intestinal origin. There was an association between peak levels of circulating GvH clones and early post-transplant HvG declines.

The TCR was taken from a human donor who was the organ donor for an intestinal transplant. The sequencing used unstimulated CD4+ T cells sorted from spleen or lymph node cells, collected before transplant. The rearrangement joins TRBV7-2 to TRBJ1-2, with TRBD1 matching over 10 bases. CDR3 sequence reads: CASSSRQGANYGYTF. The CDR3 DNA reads TGTGCCAGCAGCTCGCGACAGGGGGCAAACTATGGCTACACCTTC.